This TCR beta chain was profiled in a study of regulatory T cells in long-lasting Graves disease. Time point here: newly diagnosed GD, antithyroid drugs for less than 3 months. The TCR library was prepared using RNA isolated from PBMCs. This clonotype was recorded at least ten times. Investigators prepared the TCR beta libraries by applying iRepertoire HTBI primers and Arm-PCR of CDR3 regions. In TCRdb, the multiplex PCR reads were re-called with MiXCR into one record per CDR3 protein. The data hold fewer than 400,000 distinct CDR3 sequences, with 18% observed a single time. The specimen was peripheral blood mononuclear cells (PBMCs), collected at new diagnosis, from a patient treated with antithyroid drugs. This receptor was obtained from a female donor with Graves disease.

The CDR3 here is CASRKSGTGGLAGTYEQYF. CDR3 DNA sequence: TGTGCCAGCAGGAAGTCCGGGACAGGGGGACTAGCGGGAACCTACGAGCAGTACTTC. The chain joins TRBV25-1 to TRBJ2-7; 13 positions agree with TRBD2. V lost 6 bases, J lost 2 bases, and 16 bases stayed unmatched. CDR3 length: 19 residues. Germline loops: CDR1 MGHDK, CDR2 SYGVNS.